The 32 T cell receptor beta chains below come from one sample, sequenced in a study of cytomegalovirus exposure and HLA in healthy donors (dated by TCRdb to 2015 to 2018). The library was built by means of the immunoSEQ multiplex PCR assay. A mixture of 60 forward primers for TCR Vbeta segments and 13 reverse primers for TCR Jbeta segments was used in the multiplex PCR. The immuneACCESS repertoire file appears here via TCRdb, limited to in-frame rearrangements. These files lack a portion of the clones; in checked studies, under half of the deficit traces to unresolved V genes, and the cause of the others is not known. The sample data list a few hundred thousand clones, and about four fifths of these were observed just once. The ten largest clones represent around 0.33% of the sample. Input material: PBMCs. The source of these receptors is a girl under 10 years old in good health and CMV-seronegative.

The chain joins TRBV19 to TRBJ2-1, with 10 bases that match TRBD2. This CDR3 contains 17 residues. V shed 4 bases, J shed 7 bases, and the junction held 13 bases outside the gene matches. Germline loops: CDR1 LNHDA, CDR2 SQIVND (reference sequence). CDR3: CASSSRHPGLALNEQFF. The CDR3 nucleotides are TGTGCCAGTAGTAGTAGGCACCCGGGACTAGCGTTGAATGAGCAGTTCTTC.

The rearrangement joins TRBV5-4 to TRBJ1-2, with D tentatively TRBD1 (5 bases). The length of the CDR3 is 13 residues. V was pared by 0 bases and J by 5 bases, with 8 bases between. Germline loops: CDR1 SGHNT, CDR2 YYREEE (reference sequence). The CDR3 DNA follows: TGTGCCAGCAGCTTGGACAGGTGGTATGGCTACACCTTC. Protein sequence: CASSLDRWYGYTF.

The V call is TRBV6-5, the J call TRBJ2-3; TRBD2 might be the D (5 bases). V dropped 6 bases and J dropped 6 bases, with 13 bases sitting between them. The CDR3 covers 13 residues. Germline V lookup: CDR1 MNHEY, CDR2 SVGAGI. Here the CDR3 reads CASSGVPVDTQYF. CDR3 DNA: TGTGCCAGCAGCGGGGTCCCAGTGGATACGCAGTATTTT.

The chain couples TRBV27 to TRBJ1-6, with TRBD1 matching over 9 bases. This CDR3 is 15 amino acids long. After removal of 3 bases from V and 5 bases from J, the junction contained 2 bases not matched to a gene. Per germline, CDR1 MNHEY and CDR2 SMNVEV (reference sequence). The chain's CDR3 is CASSLTGGHNSPLHF. Written as DNA, the CDR3 is TGTGCCAGCAGTTTGACAGGGGGTCATAATTCACCCCTCCACTTT.

The chain combines TRBV4-2 with TRBJ2-1; 9 bases fit TRBD2. V lost 3 bases and J lost 7; bases outside the gene matches: 4. CDR1 is LGHNA and CDR2 is YNFKEQ in the germline V gene. The CDR3 is 14 residues long. The CDR3 protein is CASSQGLALNEQFF. CDR3 nucleotide sequence: TGTGCCAGCAGCCAGGGACTAGCTTTGAATGAGCAGTTCTTC.

Only a few counts were recorded for this clone. The rearrangement joins TRBV7-2 to TRBJ2-2; 7 bases match TRBD1. The CDR3 has 17 residues. Trimming at V came to 4 bases and at J to 6 bases, leaving 14 bases not matched to a gene. CDR1 is SGHTA, CDR2 FQGNSA, per germline. CDR3 sequence: CASSSPTQTGNAGELFF. As DNA, the CDR3 is TGTGCCAGCAGCTCTCCAACTCAGACAGGGAATGCCGGGGAGCTGTTTTTT.

V is TRBV19 and J is TRBJ2-7, with TRBD1 as a possible D gene (6 bases). Trimming shortened V by 6 bases and J by 0 bases, and 12 bases separated the two germline ends. CDR3 length: 14 residues. Germline V lookup: CDR1 LNHDA, CDR2 SQIVND (reference sequence). The CDR3 DNA sequence: TGTGCCAGTAGCCTCAGGGGTACCTCCTACGAGCAGTACTTC. It yields the protein CASSLRGTSYEQYF.

The chain recombines TRBV5-1 with TRBJ2-7; 13 nucleotides match TRBD2. The trim removed 4 bases at V and 4 bases at J, leaving 5 bases unmatched. Germline lookup yields CDR1 SGHRS and CDR2 YFSETQ. The CDR3 sequence is 15 residues long. The CDR3 spells CASSTQLAGGYEQYF. CDR3 DNA sequence: TGCGCCAGCAGCACCCAACTAGCGGGAGGGTACGAGCAGTACTTC.

In this sample, this clone turned up once. The chain links TRBV2 to TRBJ2-3, with TRBD2 matching 7 bases. The junction had 7 bases not matched to a gene; V was cut back by 8 bases and J by 2 bases. This CDR3 spans 14 amino acids. CDR1 is SNHLY, CDR2 FYNNEI, per germline. This CDR3 is CASPGGIATDTQYF. CDR3 bases: TGTGCCAGCCCCGGGGGGATAGCCACAGATACGCAGTATTTT. Combining the CDR3 with reference TRBV2 and TRBJ2-3 gives the whole variable domain EPEVTQTPSHQVTQMGQEVILRCVPISNHLYFYWYRQILGQKVEFLVSFYNNEISEKSEIFDDQFSVERPDGSNFTLKIRSTKLEDSAMYFCASPGGIATDTQYFGPGTRLTVL.

The chain links TRBV10-3 to TRBJ2-2; D might be TRBD2 (5 bases). V was shortened by 6 bases and J by 1 base, with 12 bases between the two germline ends. CDR1 and CDR2 (germline): ENHRY, SYGVKD. There are 15 residues in the CDR3. CDR3 protein: CAISSGYMNTGELFF. The CDR3 nucleotides are TGTGCCATCAGCTCGGGATACATGAACACCGGGGAGCTGTTTTTT.

The rearrangement uses TRBV7-6 and TRBJ2-7, with TRBD1 as a possible D gene (5 bases). Germline V gives CDR1 SGHVS, CDR2 FNYEAQ. This CDR3 spans 17 amino acids. Trimming removed 5 bases from V and 2 bases from J, with 22 bases in between. Written as DNA, the CDR3 is TGTGCCAGCAGCCAACAGGCCAAGGGCCTGTGGACCTACGAGCAGTACTTC. Protein product: CASSQQAKGLWTYEQYF.

This chain joins TRBV28 and TRBJ1-5; D call uncertain. V shed 8 bases and J shed 2 bases, with 7 bases lying between them. Per germline, CDR1 MDHEN and CDR2 SYDVKM. The CDR3 is 12 residues long. The CDR3 region is CASREGNQPQHF. CDR3 DNA: TGTGCCAGCCGGGAGGGCAATCAGCCCCAGCATTTT.

This clone was counted between two and nine times. The chain combines TRBV5-1 with TRBJ2-7; 9 bases agree with TRBD2. This CDR3 comprises 15 residues. The V segment lost 4 bases and the J segment 4 bases; nucleotides outside the gene matches: 9. Germline loops: CDR1 SGHRS, CDR2 YFSETQ. The CDR3 region is CASSPRSGGGYEQYF. The CDR3 coding sequence is TGCGCCAGCAGCCCGCGTAGCGGGGGAGGTTACGAGCAGTACTTC.

This clone was counted only a few times. The CDR3 protein is CASSLEQRNTIYF. Here the CDR3 DNA reads TGTGCCAGCAGCTTAGAACAGAGAAACACCATATATTTT. The chain combines TRBV7-9 with TRBJ1-3; no clear D. The CDR3 contains 13 residues. The V end was cut by 1 base, the J end by 5 bases, with 6 bases between. Looked up from germline, CDR1 is SEHNR and CDR2 is FQNEAQ (reference sequence).

This clone was detected only once. The chain recombines TRBV30 with TRBJ1-2, with 7 bases aligning to TRBD1. CDR1 and CDR2 from the germline V gene are GTSNPN and SVGIG (reference sequence). The CDR3 loop spans 13 amino acids. With 2 bases clipped from V and 8 bases from J, the junction kept 8 bases outside the gene matches. The CDR3 protein is CAWSLTGVQGYTF. The CDR3 bases are TGTGCCTGGAGTCTCACAGGGGTTCAGGGCTACACCTTC.

CDR3 DNA sequence: TGTGCCAGCAGCTTTTCGGGTAGGGAGACCCAGTACTTC. Protein product: CASSFSGRETQYF. The chain combines TRBV7-8 with TRBJ2-5; D remains ambiguous. This CDR3 has 13 amino acids. Germline V gene sequence: CDR1 SGHVS, CDR2 FQNEAQ. With 3 bases removed from V and 5 bases from J, the gap between germline ends came to 10 bases.

The V and J genes are TRBV4-1 and TRBJ2-1; maybe TRBD2 (6 bases). This CDR3 comprises 14 residues. Germline CDR1 is MGHRA and CDR2 is YSYEKL. V lost 2 bases to trimming and J lost 8 bases, with 13 bases between them. The CDR3: CASSQLSEGHEQFF. CDR3 DNA sequence: TGCGCCAGCAGCCAACTTTCGGAGGGCCATGAGCAGTTCTTC.

The chain recombines TRBV28 with TRBJ1-5, with D possibly TRBD1 on 6 matching bases. Germline assignment: CDR1 MDHEN and CDR2 SYDVKM. Trimming removed 2 bases from V and 7 bases from J, with 18 bases in between. The CDR3 totals 16 residues. CDR3 region: CASSLPPWGREQPQHF. The CDR3 nucleotides are TGTGCCAGCAGTTTACCTCCCTGGGGGCGAGAACAGCCCCAGCATTTT. Full variable domain (rest looked up from reference TRBV28 and TRBJ1-5): DVKVTQSSRYLVKRTGEKVFLECVQDMDHENMFWYRQDPGLGLRLIYFSYDVKMKEKGDIPEGYSVSREKKERFSLILESASTNQTSMYLCASSLPPWGREQPQHFGDGTRLSIL.

The genes are TRBV9 and TRBJ1-5; D gene unclear. CDR1 and CDR2 from the germline V gene are SGDLS and YYNGEE. The CDR3 is 17 residues long. V shed 0 bases and J shed 2 bases, with 15 bases lying between them. CDR3 amino acids: CASSVVAALERNQPQHF. CDR3 nucleotide sequence: TGTGCCAGCAGCGTAGTGGCGGCCCTGGAGCGCAATCAGCCCCAGCATTTT.

The chain combines TRBV19 with TRBJ2-7, with TRBD1 as a possible D gene (6 bases). Germline V CDR1 and CDR2: LNHDA, SQIVND (reference sequence). This CDR3 contains 14 residues. The V end lost 1 base, the J end lost 6 bases, and 13 bases lay between the germline ends. The CDR3 nucleotides are TGTGCCAGTAGTATAGCCAGGGGAGTGGGCGAGCAGTACTTC. Translating it yields CASSIARGVGEQYF.

V and J are TRBV5-1 and TRBJ2-7; the match to TRBD2 covers 9 bases. Germline CDR1 is SGHRS and CDR2 is YFSETQ. V was clipped by 0 bases and J by 5 bases; unmatched bases: 3. The CDR3 contains 14 residues. This chain's CDR3 is CASSLGGRAHEQYF. The CDR3 DNA is TGCGCCAGCAGCTTGGGCGGGAGGGCCCACGAGCAGTACTTC.

This chain joins TRBV30 and TRBJ1-2; 7 bases line up with TRBD1. Losses at the gene ends were 5 bases for V and 7 bases for J; bases not matched to a gene: 7. The CDR3 runs to 12 residues. Germline CDR1 GTSNPN, CDR2 SVGIG (reference sequence). The CDR3 protein is CAWATGARGYTF. The CDR3 nucleotides are TGTGCCTGGGCTACAGGGGCGCGTGGCTACACCTTC.

This chain links TRBV5-1 with TRBJ2-2; D ambiguous. The CDR3 extends over 14 amino acids. V was cut by 3 bases and J by 6 bases, with 12 bases left in between. Germline-derived CDR1 and CDR2 are SGHRS and YFSETQ. CDR3 amino acids: CASSWAVGAGELFF. As DNA, the CDR3 is TGCGCCAGCAGCTGGGCAGTGGGTGCCGGGGAGCTGTTTTTT.

This clone was seen only a few times. This sequence joins TRBV4-2 and TRBJ2-5; 7 bases are a match to TRBD2. The CDR3 is 15 residues long. CDR1 and CDR2 (germline): LGHNA, YNFKEQ. V shed 2 bases and J 5 bases; nucleotides not matched to a gene: 8. The CDR3 sequence is CASSQFLAVEETQYF. CDR3 nucleotide sequence: TGTGCCAGCAGCCAATTCCTAGCGGTGGAGGAGACCCAGTACTTC.

This sequence joins TRBV7-9 and TRBJ2-5, with TRBD2 matching 9 bases. The junction had 16 bases not matched to a gene; V was cut back by 1 base and J by 4 bases. The germline V gene has CDR1 SEHNR and CDR2 FQNEAQ (reference sequence). The CDR3 has 19 amino acids. The CDR3 reads CASSLETAYGSGRGETQYF. DNA of the CDR3: TGTGCCAGCAGCTTAGAGACCGCCTACGGTAGCGGGAGAGGAGAGACCCAGTACTTC. Looking up the rest from reference TRBV7-9 and TRBJ2-5 gives the full variable domain: DTGVSQNPRHKITKRGQNVTFRCDPISEHNRLYWYRQTLGQGPEFLTYFQNEAQLEKSRLLSDRFSAERPKGSFSTLEIQRTEQGDSAMYLCASSLETAYGSGRGETQYFGPGTRLLVL.

The chain carries TRBV30 and TRBJ2-5, with unresolved D. Germline V gene sequence: CDR1 GTSNPN, CDR2 SVGIG (reference sequence). The CDR3 covers 11 residues. V shed 0 bases and J shed 8 bases, with 7 bases lying between them. The CDR3 here is CAWSVGGTQYF. The CDR3 region has the DNA TGTGCCTGGAGTGTCGGCGGTACCCAGTACTTC.

The chain recombines TRBV5-1 with TRBJ2-7; 7 bases map to TRBD1. The junction had 1 base not matched to a gene; V was cut back by 2 bases and J by 5 bases. Germline CDR1 SGHRS, CDR2 YFSETQ. This CDR3 contains 12 residues. The CDR3 sequence: CASSLTGDEQYF. The CDR3 DNA follows: TGCGCCAGCAGCTTAACAGGGGACGAGCAGTACTTC.

This clone turned up a few times. This chain joins TRBV18 and TRBJ2-3; D not certain. The CDR3 runs to 14 residues. Germline V lookup: CDR1 KGHSH, CDR2 LQKENI. V lost 0 bases, J lost 4 bases, and 8 bases lay in between. The CDR3 spells CASSPPELPDTQYF. The CDR3 DNA follows: TGTGCCAGCTCACCACCTGAGTTACCAGATACGCAGTATTTT.

This clone was recorded a few times. The chain uses TRBV5-1 and TRBJ1-4, with 10 positions matching TRBD1. This CDR3 has 17 residues. The germline V gene encodes CDR1 SGHRS and CDR2 YFSETQ. The J segment lost 5 bases and the V segment lost 4 bases, leaving 11 bases of the junction unmatched. CDR3 region: CASSAASTGGINEKLFF. For the CDR3, the DNA is TGCGCCAGCAGCGCCGCCTCGACAGGGGGCATCAATGAAAAACTGTTTTTT.

The J gene is TRBJ2-7, the V gene TRBV6-5; 7 bases are a match to TRBD2. Germline trimming cut 0 bases from V and 2 bases from J; bases unmatched to any gene: 7. CDR1 and CDR2 from the germline V gene are MNHEY and SVGAGI. This CDR3 has 16 residues. CDR3 DNA sequence: TGTGCCAGCAGTTACTCATCCGGGAGGCGGGCCTACGAGCAGTACTTC. Translated, it gives CASSYSSGRRAYEQYF.

This clone was picked up one time. The rearrangement uses TRBV29-1 and TRBJ2-1; the match to TRBD1 covers 10 bases. J gave up 5 bases and V 6 bases, and 13 bases lay outside the gene matches. The germline gives CDR1 SQVTM, CDR2 ANQGSEA. This CDR3 is 16 amino acids long. The CDR3 DNA follows: TGCAGCGTATCCCTCCAAGGGGGGACAGGGGACAATGAGCAGTTCTTC. Its translation is CSVSLQGGTGDNEQFF.

The V gene is TRBV27, the J gene TRBJ2-7; the match to TRBD2 covers 7 bases. This CDR3 contains 14 residues. The V gene's germline CDR1 is MNHEY and CDR2 SMNVEV (reference sequence). The V segment lost 1 base and the J segment 6 bases; nucleotides outside the gene matches: 6. CDR3 in DNA: TGTGCCAGCAGTTTATGGGAGGGTCAGGGCGAGCAGTACTTC. The encoded protein is CASSLWEGQGEQYF.